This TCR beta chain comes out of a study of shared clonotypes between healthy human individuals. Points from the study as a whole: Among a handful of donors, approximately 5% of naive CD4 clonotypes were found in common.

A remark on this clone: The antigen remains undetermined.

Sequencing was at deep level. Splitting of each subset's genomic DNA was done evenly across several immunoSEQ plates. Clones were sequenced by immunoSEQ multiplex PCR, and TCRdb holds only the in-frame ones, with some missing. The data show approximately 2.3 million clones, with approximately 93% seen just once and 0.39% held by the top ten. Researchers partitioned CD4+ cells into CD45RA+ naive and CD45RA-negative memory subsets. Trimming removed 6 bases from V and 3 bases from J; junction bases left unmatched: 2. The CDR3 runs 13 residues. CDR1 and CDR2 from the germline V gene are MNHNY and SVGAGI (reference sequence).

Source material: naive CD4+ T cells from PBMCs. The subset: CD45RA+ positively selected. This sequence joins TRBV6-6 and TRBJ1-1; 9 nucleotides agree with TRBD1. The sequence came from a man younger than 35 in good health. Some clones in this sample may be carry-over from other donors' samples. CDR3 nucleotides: TGTGCCAGCAGACGGGACAGGGACACTGAAGCTTTCTTT. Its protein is CASRRDRDTEAFF.